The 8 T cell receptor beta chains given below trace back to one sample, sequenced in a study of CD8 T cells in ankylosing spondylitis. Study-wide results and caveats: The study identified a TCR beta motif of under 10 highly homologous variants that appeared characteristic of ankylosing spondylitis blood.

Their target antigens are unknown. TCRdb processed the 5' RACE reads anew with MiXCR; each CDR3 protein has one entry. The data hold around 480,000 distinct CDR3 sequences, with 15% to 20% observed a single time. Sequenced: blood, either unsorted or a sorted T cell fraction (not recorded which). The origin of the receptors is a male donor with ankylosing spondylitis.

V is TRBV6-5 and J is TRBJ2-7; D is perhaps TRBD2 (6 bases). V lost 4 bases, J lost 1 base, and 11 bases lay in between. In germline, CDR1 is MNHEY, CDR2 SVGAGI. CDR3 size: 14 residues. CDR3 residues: CASSSHGGSYEQYF. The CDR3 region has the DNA TGTGCCAGCAGTTCCCACGGGGGATCCTACGAGCAGTACTTC.

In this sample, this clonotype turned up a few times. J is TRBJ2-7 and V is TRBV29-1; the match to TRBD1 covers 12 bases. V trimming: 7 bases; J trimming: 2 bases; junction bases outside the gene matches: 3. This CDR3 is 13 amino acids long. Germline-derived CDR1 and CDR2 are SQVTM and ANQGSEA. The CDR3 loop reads CSAGDRGPYEQYF. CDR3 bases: TGCAGCGCCGGGGACAGGGGGCCCTACGAGCAGTACTTC.

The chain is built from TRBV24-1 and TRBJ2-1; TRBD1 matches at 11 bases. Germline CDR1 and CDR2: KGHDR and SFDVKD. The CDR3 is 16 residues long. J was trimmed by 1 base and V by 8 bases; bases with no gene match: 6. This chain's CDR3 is CATNPGQGASYNEQFF. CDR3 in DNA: TGTGCCACCAACCCTGGACAGGGGGCTTCCTACAATGAGCAGTTCTTC.

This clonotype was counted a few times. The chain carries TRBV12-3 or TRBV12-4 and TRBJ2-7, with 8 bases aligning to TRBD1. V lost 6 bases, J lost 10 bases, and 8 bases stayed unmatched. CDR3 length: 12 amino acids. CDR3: CASSFPGTGQYF. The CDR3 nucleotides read TGTGCCAGCAGCTTCCCGGGGACAGGCCAGTACTTC.

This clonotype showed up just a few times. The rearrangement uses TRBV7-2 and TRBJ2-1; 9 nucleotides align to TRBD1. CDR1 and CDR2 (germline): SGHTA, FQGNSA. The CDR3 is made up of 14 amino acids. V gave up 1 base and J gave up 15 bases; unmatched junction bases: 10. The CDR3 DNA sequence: TGTGCCAGCAGCTTAGGCGATGAGGGACAGGGTTTGTTCTTC. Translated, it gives CASSLGDEGQGLFF.

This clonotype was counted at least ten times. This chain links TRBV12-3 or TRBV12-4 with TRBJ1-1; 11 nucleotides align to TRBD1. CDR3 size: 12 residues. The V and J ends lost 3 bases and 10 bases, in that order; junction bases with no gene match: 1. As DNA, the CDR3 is TGTGCCAGCAGTTTTGGGACAGGGGGAGCTTTCTTT. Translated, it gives CASSFGTGGAFF.

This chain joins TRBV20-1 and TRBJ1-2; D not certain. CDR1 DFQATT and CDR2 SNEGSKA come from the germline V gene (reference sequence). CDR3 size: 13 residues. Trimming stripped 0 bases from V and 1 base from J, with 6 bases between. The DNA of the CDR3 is TGCAGTGCTAGAGACCCCAATAACTATGGCTACACCTTC. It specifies CSARDPNNYGYTF.

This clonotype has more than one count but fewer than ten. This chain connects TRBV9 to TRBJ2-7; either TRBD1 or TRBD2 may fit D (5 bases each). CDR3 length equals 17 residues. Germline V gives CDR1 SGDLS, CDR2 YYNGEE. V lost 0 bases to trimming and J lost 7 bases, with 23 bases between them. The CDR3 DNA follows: TGTGCCAGCAGCGTAGAGCCCACACACAGGCCTTGGGAGGAGCAGTACTTC. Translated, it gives CASSVEPTHRPWEEQYF.